The sequence of this TCR beta chain was determined in a study of blood T cell repertoires in COVID-19. Study-wide context: Specimens from acute and convalescent COVID-19 originated in the United States, Italy and Spain. T cells, B-cell-depleted T cells, or PBMCs supplied cDNA or gDNA.

In the authors' workflow: Amplifying reference gene primers gave estimates of nucleated cell counts. Using immunoSEQ multiplex PCR, the repertoire was profiled, and TCRdb retains in-frame clones only, with some absent. The D gene and trimming were derived from the DNA, and the V and J assignments and clone size from that table. The table records a few hundred thousand clones, under 85% of them present only once. This clone occurred once. The clonotype comes from a human donor with COVID-19, enrolled during active disease. The donor label of this sample is uncertain. The specimen sequenced was peripheral blood.

This chain's CDR3 is CASTPDRSSYEQYF. In DNA, the CDR3 is TGCGCCAGCACCCCGGACAGGAGCTCCTACGAGCAGTACTTC. V is TRBV10-2 and J is TRBJ2-7, with 7 bases identical to TRBD1. CDR1 is WSHSY and CDR2 is SAAADI in the germline V gene. There are 14 residues in the CDR3. The V and J ends lost 7 bases and 0 bases, in that order; junction bases with no gene match: 6.